These 14 T cell receptor beta chains share one sample of origin, sequenced in a study of control samples from healthy donors and cancer patients. Assay: immunoSEQ multiplex PCR; the TCRdb copy retains only in-frame clones and omits some. The data contain 130,000 to 150,000 clones, 75% to 95% of them seen just once; the ten biggest clones take up about 3.2%. Sequencing was done on a sample of blood. The receptors derive from a man younger than 45 in good health.

The rearrangement uses TRBV28 and TRBJ2-1; D not certain. There are 14 residues in the CDR3. V lost 3 bases and J lost 8, with 14 bases in between. From germline, CDR1 is MDHEN and CDR2 SYDVKM. The CDR3 spells CASSFSGSAYEQFF. In DNA form, the CDR3 reads TGTGCCAGCAGTTTTTCGGGCTCAGCTTATGAGCAGTTCTTC.

This sequence joins TRBV28 and TRBJ2-2, with 8 bases that match TRBD1. Looked up from germline, CDR1 is MDHEN and CDR2 is SYDVKM. This CDR3 region has 15 residues. Losses at the gene ends were 8 bases for V and 2 bases for J; bases not matched to a gene: 7. CDR3 nucleotides: TGTGCCAGCCACAACAGGGGGACCAACACCGGGGAGCTGTTTTTT. Its translation is CASHNRGTNTGELFF.

This chain joins TRBV7-3 and TRBJ1-4; 7 positions agree with TRBD1. Germline CDR1 and CDR2: SGHTA and FQGTGA. With 5 bases clipped from V and 4 bases from J, the junction kept 7 bases outside the gene matches. The CDR3 is made up of 15 amino acids. CDR3 DNA sequence: TGTGCCAGCAGCCCCGGGACAGAAGATAATGAAAAACTGTTTTTT. Translated: CASSPGTEDNEKLFF.

The gene calls are TRBV6-5 and TRBJ1-4; D remains unclear. This CDR3 is 16 amino acids long. The V and J ends lost 0 bases and 7 bases respectively, with 15 bases between them. From germline, CDR1 is MNHEY and CDR2 SVGAGI. CDR3 coding DNA: TGTGCCAGCAGTTACTCGAAAGGATTCAAAGCTGAAAAACTGTTTTTT. Amino acid sequence: CASSYSKGFKAEKLFF.

This sequence joins TRBV30 and TRBJ1-2, with D possibly being TRBD1 (6 bases). Germline CDR1 GTSNPN, CDR2 SVGIG (reference sequence). V lost 3 bases and J 4 bases, leaving 9 bases between the germline ends. The CDR3 is 12 amino acids. CDR3 sequence reads: CAWRAGVYGYTF. Here the CDR3 DNA reads TGTGCCTGGAGGGCAGGGGTCTATGGCTACACCTTC.

The rearrangement links TRBV19 to TRBJ1-1; 7 nucleotides align to TRBD1. Germline V gene lookup returns CDR1 LNHDA and CDR2 SQIVND (reference sequence). The CDR3 has 19 residues. The ends lost 0 bases at V and 0 bases at J; junction bases unmatched: 13. The CDR3 bases are TGTGCCAGTAGTATAGACGCAGGGGGGCCGAGGGGGATGAACACTGAAGCTTTCTTT. Translation: CASSIDAGGPRGMNTEAFF.

V is TRBV11-3 and J is TRBJ1-3, with D unclear. The CDR3 length is 13 residues. In germline, CDR1 is SGHNT, CDR2 YENEEA. The V end lost 5 bases, the J end lost 1 base, and 6 bases lay between the germline ends. The CDR3, as DNA: TGTGCCAGCAGCCTAGGTTCTGGAAACACCATATATTTT. This gives the protein CASSLGSGNTIYF. Together with reference TRBV11-3 and TRBJ1-3, the CDR3 gives the full variable domain: EAGVVQSPRYKIIEKKQPVAFWCNPISGHNTLYWYLQNLGQGPELLIRYENEEAVDDSQLPKDRFSAERLKGVDSTLKIQPAELGDSAVYLCASSLGSGNTIYFGEGSWLTVV.

This chain links TRBV2 with TRBJ2-2; D remains unclear. Germline V CDR1 and CDR2: SNHLY, FYNNEI. V was pared by 1 base and J by 3 bases, with 12 bases between. The CDR3 runs 16 residues. The CDR3 sequence is CASSEEVGTYTGELFF. The CDR3 DNA sequence: TGTGCCAGCAGTGAAGAAGTAGGAACTTACACCGGGGAGCTGTTTTTT.

The V and J genes are TRBV4-2 and TRBJ1-4; TRBD1 aligns across 12 bases. Germline V CDR1 and CDR2: LGHNA, YNFKEQ. There are 15 residues in the CDR3. The ends lost 3 bases at V and 6 bases at J; junction bases unmatched: 2. This CDR3 is CASSQGDRGHEKLFF. CDR3 coding DNA: TGTGCCAGCAGCCAGGGGGACAGGGGGCATGAAAAACTGTTTTTT.

The CDR3 coding sequence is TGTGCCAGCAGTTTATCGTGGTCCCCTAGCGGGGCCGTATACTCCTACGAGCAGTACTTC. It translates to CASSLSWSPSGAVYSYEQYF. The chain has TRBV27 and TRBJ2-7; 9 bases are a match to TRBD2. The length of the CDR3 is 20 residues. Germline CDR1 reads MNHEY; CDR2 reads SMNVEV (reference sequence). After removal of 0 bases from V and 0 bases from J, the junction contained 15 bases not matched to a gene.

The chain carries TRBV6-1 and TRBJ2-1; D might be TRBD2 (6 bases). Germline CDR1 and CDR2: MNHNS and SASEGT. CDR3 length equals 15 residues. Trimming cost V 2 bases and J 6 bases, with 14 bases left between them. CDR3 sequence: CASSERWRGLNEQFF. The CDR3 DNA reads as TGTGCCAGCAGTGAAAGATGGCGGGGACTCAATGAGCAGTTCTTC.

The V and J genes are TRBV11-2 and TRBJ2-1, with 10 bases fitting TRBD1. Germline CDR1 is SGHAT and CDR2 is FQNNGV. This CDR3 is 13 amino acids long. V dropped 0 bases and J dropped 12; count of bases not matched to a gene: 2. CDR3 coding DNA: TGTGCCAGCAGCTTAGAGAGGACAGGGGGGCAGTTCTTC. Its translation: CASSLERTGGQFF. Supplemented by reference TRBV11-2 and TRBJ2-1, the full variable domain reads EAGVAQSPRYKIIEKRQSVAFWCNPISGHATLYWYQQILGQGPKLLIQFQNNGVVDDSQLPKDRFSAERLKGVDSTLKIQPAKLEDSAVYLCASSLERTGGQFFGPGTRLTVL.

This rearrangement joins TRBV5-6 to TRBJ1-1; TRBD1 might be the D (6 bases). V was trimmed by 1 base and J by 6 bases, leaving 19 bases between them. CDR1 and CDR2 (germline): SGHDT, YYEEEE. This CDR3 comprises 16 residues. The CDR3 DNA is TGTGCCAGCAGCTTGAGTCGGGGGGCTTATATCCCTGAAGCTTTCTTT. It encodes CASSLSRGAYIPEAFF.

DNA for the CDR3: TGTGCCAGCAGCCAAGCTGGCGCGATAGGCTACACCTTC. It is translated as CASSQAGAIGYTF. The rearrangement uses TRBV14 and TRBJ1-2, with D hard to call. V dropped 1 base and J dropped 8 bases, with 11 bases sitting between them. CDR3 length equals 13 residues. CDR1 SGHDN and CDR2 FVKESK come from the germline V gene.